The clone carrying this TCR beta chain was seen just once. The antigen is not known. This sample was taken from a study of shared clonotypes between healthy human individuals. Study as a whole: Aged between 18 and 49, the donors were a couple of women and a few men. Overall study findings and caveats: Researchers found naive subsets generally carried larger estimated richness than memory subsets.

The method was immunoSEQ multiplex PCR; TCRdb's version includes in-frame clones alone and lacks a portion of them. The top ten clones hold 0.89% of a sample with 850,000 to 1,100,000 clones, 70% to 80% of them seen once. The V gene's germline CDR1 is SEHNR and CDR2 FQNEAQ (reference sequence). CDR3 length: 15 amino acids. V dropped 5 bases and J dropped 2 bases, with 15 bases sitting between them. Within Nashville, Tennessee resided all donors, each a Caucasian adult. Sequences were obtained from memory CD4+ T cells from PBMCs. Subset reported: CD45RA-negative fraction. This clonotype originated in a man aged 18 to 30 in good health. Some clones in this sample may be carry-over from other donors' samples. The chain uses TRBV7-9 and TRBJ2-5; D remains unclear. CDR3 loop: CASSPGGQPQETQYF. The CDR3, as DNA: TGTGCCAGCAGCCCAGGTGGGCAGCCTCAAGAGACCCAGTACTTC.